A selection of T cell receptor beta chains follows, all from one sample in a study of blood T cell repertoires in COVID-19. Profiling relied on immunoSEQ multiplex PCR, and the TCRdb table lists in-frame clones only, not all of them. This table has over 150,000 clones, 70% to 85% appearing once. Specimen: peripheral blood. The receptors come from a man aged 55 to 70 with COVID-19, enrolled during active disease. Both conserved end residues are part of each CDR3. Fields, in order: J gene, D gene, clone size, V gene, CDR3 protein, CDR3 DNA. The D gene is left open where the match is weak. Clone size is shown for a subset of rows, as once, few, many or a class of expanded clone.

J: TRBJ1-2; D: TRBD1; size: .; V: TRBV14; CDR3: CASSQGGGLRQGSIYGYTF; DNA: TGTGCCAGCAGCCAAGGCGGAGGACTCCGACAGGGCTCCATCTATGGCTACACCTTC
J: TRBJ1-2; D: .; size: .; V: TRBV10-3; CDR3: CAISVDSYGYTF; DNA: TGTGCCATCAGTGTAGACAGCTATGGCTACACCTTC
J: TRBJ1-4; D: .; size: few; V: TRBV18; CDR3: CASSTGQSEKLFF; DNA: TGTGCCAGCTCAACAGGACAGAGTGAAAAACTGTTTTTT
J: TRBJ2-7; D: .; size: .; V: TRBV6-2/TRBV6-3; CDR3: CASSYASSYEQYF; DNA: TGTGCCAGCAGTTACGCCAGTTCCTACGAGCAGTACTTC
J: TRBJ2-7; D: .; size: .; V: TRBV5-1; CDR3: CASSLSGANYEQYF; DNA: TGCGCCAGCAGCTTGTCTGGGGCAAACTACGAGCAGTACTTC
J: TRBJ2-3; D: TRBD1; size: .; V: TRBV7-9; CDR3: CASSPTGQGAGTDTQYF; DNA: TGTGCCAGCAGCCCAACGGGACAGGGGGCTGGCACAGATACGCAGTATTTT
J: TRBJ1-4; D: .; size: .; V: TRBV9; CDR3: CASSASLTEEKLFF; DNA: TGTGCCAGCAGCGCCTCCTTGACAGAGGAAAAACTGTTTTTT
J: TRBJ1-4; D: TRBD1; size: .; V: TRBV5-1; CDR3: CASSSGQGANEKLFF; DNA: TGCGCCAGCAGCTCGGGACAGGGGGCTAATGAAAAACTGTTTTTT
J: TRBJ1-2; D: .; size: few; V: TRBV10-3; CDR3: CAISEMPGGYTF; DNA: TGTGCCATCAGTGAGATGCCGGGGGGCTACACCTTC
J: TRBJ2-5; D: .; size: .; V: TRBV29-1; CDR3: CGMGHPGETQYF; DNA: TGCGGGATGGGACACCCTGGGGAGACCCAGTACTTC
J: TRBJ1-6; D: TRBD1; size: .; V: TRBV9; CDR3: CASNQGQDRKNNSPLHF; DNA: TGTGCCAGCAACCAAGGACAGGACCGAAAGAATAATTCACCCCTCCACTTT
J: TRBJ1-5; D: TRBD1; size: .; V: TRBV13; CDR3: CASSAQGARGQPQHF; DNA: TGTGCCAGCAGCGCCCAGGGGGCTCGGGGACAGCCCCAGCATTTT
J: TRBJ1-1; D: .; size: .; V: TRBV10-3; CDR3: CAIGEGMNTEAFF; DNA: TGTGCCATCGGGGAGGGTATGAACACTGAAGCTTTCTTT
J: TRBJ1-2; D: .; size: .; V: TRBV11-3; CDR3: CASSEGASGDGYTF; DNA: TGTGCCAGCAGCGAAGGGGCCTCGGGCGATGGCTACACCTTC
J: TRBJ2-7; D: .; size: few; V: TRBV11-3; CDR3: CASGALPHYEQYF; DNA: TGTGCCAGCGGGGCTCTCCCCCACTACGAGCAGTACTTC
J: TRBJ1-2; D: .; size: .; V: TRBV19; CDR3: CASSTEQGRNYGYTF; DNA: TGTGCCAGTAGTACCGAACAGGGTCGGAACTATGGCTACACCTTC
J: TRBJ1-2; D: TRBD1; size: .; V: TRBV30; CDR3: CAWSGTGGVSGYTF; DNA: TGTGCCTGGAGTGGTACAGGGGGTGTGAGTGGCTACACCTTC
J: TRBJ2-7; D: TRBD1; size: .; V: TRBV13; CDR3: CASSAGQGSYEQYF; DNA: TGTGCCAGCAGCGCCGGACAGGGGAGCTACGAGCAGTACTTC
J: TRBJ1-2; D: TRBD1; size: .; V: TRBV29-1; CDR3: CSVDTPTGPYGYTF; DNA: TGCAGCGTTGATACGCCGACAGGGCCTTACGGCTACACCTTC
J: TRBJ1-2; D: TRBD1; size: .; V: TRBV14; CDR3: CASSLPRDSGYTF; DNA: TGTGCCAGCAGCCTGCCCCGGGACAGTGGCTACACCTTC
J: TRBJ1-2; D: .; size: .; V: TRBV15; CDR3: CATSRGGQYGGSLYGYTF; DNA: TGTGCCACCAGCAGAGGGGGGCAGTACGGTGGAAGCCTCTATGGCTACACCTTC
J: TRBJ1-1; D: TRBD1; size: .; V: TRBV19; CDR3: CASSKQTGGNSFGEAFF; DNA: TGTGCCAGTAGTAAACAGACAGGGGGAAATTCTTTTGGTGAAGCTTTCTTT
J: TRBJ2-1; D: .; size: .; V: TRBV19; CDR3: CASSIDLGGAGPYNEQFF; DNA: TGTGCCAGTAGTATAGATCTGGGTGGGGCAGGGCCCTACAATGAGCAGTTCTTC
J: TRBJ1-1; D: .; size: .; V: TRBV7-3; CDR3: CASKRGLNTEAFF; DNA: TGTGCCAGCAAGCGGGGACTGAACACTGAAGCTTTCTTT
J: TRBJ2-7; D: TRBD2; size: .; V: TRBV29-1; CDR3: CSVEGTSGGGSYEQYF; DNA: TGCAGCGTTGAAGGGACTAGCGGGGGAGGGTCCTACGAGCAGTACTTC
J: TRBJ1-2; D: TRBD1; size: .; V: TRBV4-2; CDR3: CASSQDGDSYGYTF; DNA: TGTGCCAGCAGCCAAGATGGGGACAGCTATGGCTACACCTTC
J: TRBJ2-7; D: .; size: .; V: TRBV6-5; CDR3: CASSSRPAAEQYF; DNA: TGTGCCAGCAGTTCCAGACCCGCGGCCGAGCAGTACTTC
J: TRBJ2-2; D: TRBD2; size: once; V: TRBV28; CDR3: CASRRAGGNTGELFF; DNA: TGTGCCAGCAGACGAGCGGGGGGAAACACCGGGGAGCTGTTTTTT
J: TRBJ1-1; D: .; size: .; V: TRBV29-1; CDR3: CSVVSGLTEAFF; DNA: TGCAGCGTTGTAAGCGGGCTTACTGAAGCTTTCTTT
J: TRBJ2-7; D: .; size: .; V: TRBV30; CDR3: CASGLGHEQYF; DNA: TGTGCCAGCGGACTGGGCCACGAGCAGTACTTC
J: TRBJ2-1; D: TRBD1; size: .; V: TRBV19; CDR3: CASSKNRGPSNEQFF; DNA: TGTGCCAGTAGTAAAAACAGGGGACCCTCGAACGAGCAGTTCTTC
J: TRBJ2-7; D: .; size: .; V: TRBV7-9; CDR3: CASSFDRRTYEQYF; DNA: TGTGCCAGCAGCTTTGACAGGCGAACCTACGAGCAGTACTTC
J: TRBJ2-2; D: .; size: once; V: TRBV7-2; CDR3: CASSLSVTGELFF; DNA: TGTGCCAGCAGCTTATCAGTTACCGGGGAGCTGTTTTTT
J: TRBJ1-4; D: TRBD1; size: .; V: TRBV5-5; CDR3: CASSLIQGRNEKLFF; DNA: TGTGCCAGCAGCTTGATACAGGGGCGTAATGAAAAACTGTTTTTT
J: TRBJ1-6; D: .; size: .; V: TRBV19; CDR3: CASRPAGSRANSPLHF; DNA: TGTGCCAGTAGACCCGCTGGTTCCAGGGCCAATTCACCCCTCCACTTT
J: TRBJ1-6; D: TRBD1; size: once; V: TRBV7-2; CDR3: CASRENLYPGGLRTPLHF; DNA: TGTGCCAGCAGAGAGAACCTATATCCAGGGGGCCTGCGAACACCCCTCCACTTT
J: TRBJ2-2; D: TRBD2; size: .; V: TRBV19; CDR3: CASSMVGGTGELFF; DNA: TGTGCCAGTAGTATGGTGGGGGGGACCGGGGAGCTGTTTTTT
J: TRBJ1-1; D: .; size: .; V: TRBV19; CDR3: CASHLGGQGSPEAFF; DNA: TGTGCCAGCCACCTTGGGGGCCAGGGGAGCCCTGAAGCTTTCTTT
J: TRBJ2-4; D: TRBD2; size: .; V: TRBV9; CDR3: CASSPRGGSGGGVGKNIQYF; DNA: TGTGCCAGCAGCCCTAGAGGTGGTAGCGGGGGGGGAGTGGGCAAAAACATTCAGTACTTC
J: TRBJ2-2; D: TRBD2; size: .; V: TRBV11-3; CDR3: CASSRSSAGVPGELFF; DNA: TGTGCCAGCAGCCGATCTTCAGCGGGAGTCCCCGGGGAGCTGTTTTTT
J: TRBJ2-3; D: TRBD2; size: .; V: TRBV5-1; CDR3: CASSDLAGGPGDTQYF; DNA: TGCGCCAGCAGCGACTTAGCGGGAGGGCCGGGGGATACGCAGTATTTT
J: TRBJ2-7; D: .; size: .; V: TRBV11-2; CDR3: CASSLGATLRAEQYF; DNA: TGTGCCAGCAGCTTGGGGGCCACACTCCGGGCCGAGCAGTACTTC
J: TRBJ1-5; D: .; size: .; V: TRBV24-1; CDR3: CATSDEITSNQPQHF; DNA: TGTGCCACCAGTGATGAGATAACTAGCAATCAGCCCCAGCATTTT
J: TRBJ2-4; D: TRBD1; size: .; V: TRBV5-4; CDR3: CASSSRGHLAKNIQYF; DNA: TGTGCCAGCAGTAGCAGGGGGCATTTAGCCAAAAACATTCAGTACTTC
J: TRBJ1-1; D: .; size: .; V: TRBV11-3; CDR3: CASSLARGTEAFF; DNA: TGTGCCAGCAGCTTAGCCCGGGGCACTGAAGCTTTCTTT
J: TRBJ2-1; D: .; size: .; V: TRBV14; CDR3: CASSQTGGLGHGSYNEQFF; DNA: TGTGCCAGCAGCCAAACGGGGGGCCTCGGGCACGGCTCCTACAATGAGCAGTTCTTC
J: TRBJ2-3; D: .; size: .; V: TRBV18; CDR3: CASSASHTSSDTQYF; DNA: TGTGCCAGCTCAGCCAGCCATACTAGCTCCGATACGCAGTATTTT
J: TRBJ1-4; D: .; size: .; V: TRBV28; CDR3: CASSSIQGLQEKLFF; DNA: TGTGCCAGCAGTTCCATACAGGGTCTGCAAGAAAAACTGTTTTTT
J: TRBJ2-4; D: .; size: .; V: TRBV14; CDR3: CASSQSIAKNIQYF; DNA: TGTGCCAGCAGCCAATCTATAGCCAAAAACATTCAGTACTTC
J: TRBJ1-1; D: .; size: .; V: TRBV19; CDR3: CASSQGTSTMRAFF; DNA: TGTGCCAGTAGTCAAGGGACATCAACAATGCGAGCTTTCTTT
J: TRBJ2-1; D: TRBD2; size: .; V: TRBV12-3/TRBV12-4; CDR3: CASSPGAGRGQFF; DNA: TGTGCCAGCAGTCCGGGAGCGGGGCGAGGGCAGTTCTTC
J: TRBJ1-6; D: .; size: .; V: TRBV6-5; CDR3: CASSRQAYNSPLHF; DNA: TGTGCCAGCAGTCGACAGGCCTATAATTCACCCCTCCACTTT
J: TRBJ1-5; D: .; size: once; V: TRBV5-1; CDR3: CASSLLGGGNQPQHF; DNA: TGCGCCAGCAGCTTGTTAGGAGGGGGCAATCAGCCCCAGCATTTT
J: TRBJ1-3; D: .; size: .; V: TRBV19; CDR3: CASSRGPKGQGNTIYF; DNA: TGTGCCAGTAGTAGAGGACCGAAGGGACAAGGAAACACCATATATTTT
J: TRBJ1-3; D: .; size: few; V: TRBV19; CDR3: CASSPLRAGGNTIYF; DNA: TGTGCCAGTAGTCCCTTGCGGGCTGGAGGAAACACCATATATTTT